Below are 8 T cell receptor beta chains sequenced from a single sample in a study of tumor-infiltrating lymphocytes in glioblastoma multiforme. Multiple V-beta primers and a C-beta primer amplified TCRB from RNA. TCRdb called the multiplex PCR reads again in MiXCR, with one record for every CDR3 protein. Of 15,000 or so distinct CDR3 sequences listed, 60% to 75% are singletons. The sequenced sample consisted of brain tumor tissue. The origin of the receptors is a male donor with glioblastoma.

This clonotype was recorded a few times. J is TRBJ1-5 and V is TRBV6-5; 7 bases align to TRBD1. The length of the CDR3 is 14 residues. Germline V gene lookup returns CDR1 MNHEY and CDR2 SVGAGI. Losses at the gene ends were 0 bases for V and 4 bases for J; bases not matched to a gene: 0. The CDR3 here is CASSYSDRNQPQHF. CDR3 in DNA: TGTGCCAGCAGTTACTCGGACAGGAATCAGCCCCAGCATTTT.

The V and J genes are TRBV6-6 and TRBJ2-1, with 7 bases identical to TRBD1. Germline V lookup: CDR1 MNHNY, CDR2 SVGAGI (reference sequence). This CDR3 is built from 13 residues. V dropped 6 bases and J dropped 8; count of bases not matched to a gene: 7. CDR3 region: CASSAQGPDEQFF. In DNA, the CDR3 is TGTGCCAGCAGCGCACAGGGGCCTGATGAGCAGTTCTTC.

Concerning this clonotype itself: A junction end diverges from the germline sequence, so it may reflect a read error. The chain's CDR3 is CASGLLAGGDEQYF. CDR3 nucleotides: TGTGCCAGCGGCTTACTAGCGGGAGGAGACGAGCAATACTTC. The V and J genes are TRBV11-2 and TRBJ2-7; 12 positions agree with TRBD2. The germline V gene has CDR1 SGHAT and CDR2 FQNNGV. The CDR3 consists of 14 residues.

The chain employs TRBV10-3 and TRBJ2-5, with TRBD1 as a possible D gene (5 bases). The CDR3 is 14 amino acids. The V end lost 5 bases, the J end lost 3 bases, and 13 bases lay between the germline ends. CDR1 and CDR2 from the germline V gene are ENHRY and SYGVKD. The CDR3 here is CAISQDLGEETQYF. The CDR3 coding sequence is TGTGCCATCAGTCAAGACCTAGGGGAAGAGACCCAGTACTTC.

About this clonotype itself: A junction end diverges from the germline sequence, so it may reflect a read error. The chain carries TRBV5-1 and TRBJ2-1; 10 bases fit TRBD1. Germline V gene data show CDR1 as SGHRS and CDR2 as YFSETQ. CDR3 size: 15 residues. The CDR3 bases are TGCGCAAGCAGCGCCGGGACAGGGGCCCACAATGAGCAGTTCTTC. Translation: CASSAGTGAHNEQFF.

As to this clonotype: A read error may produce the germline difference seen at one junction end. V and J are TRBV5-6 and TRBJ2-1; D remains unclear. Germline lookup yields CDR1 SGHDT and CDR2 YYEEEE. The CDR3 has 12 amino acids. In DNA, the CDR3 is TGTGCAAGCAGCTTCATAGGCAGTGAGCAGTTCTTC. Protein sequence: CASSFIGSEQFF.

Note on this clonotype: Mismatch with germline at one junction end may stem from a read error. The V gene is TRBV12-3 or TRBV12-4, the J gene TRBJ2-7; no firm D call. The CDR3 is made up of 12 amino acids. The CDR3 loop is CASTLGSCERYF. The CDR3 DNA follows: TGTGCAAGCACCCTAGGTTCCTGCGAGCGGTACTTC.

This chain connects TRBV11-3 to TRBJ2-7; D ambiguous. The CDR3 length is 13 residues. V was clipped by 5 bases and J by 12 bases, with 20 bases between them. From germline, CDR1 is SGHNT and CDR2 YENEEA. The CDR3 reads CASSLSIGYDRYF. The CDR3 coding sequence is TGTGCCAGCAGCCTATCCATAGGTTACGATCGGTACTTC.